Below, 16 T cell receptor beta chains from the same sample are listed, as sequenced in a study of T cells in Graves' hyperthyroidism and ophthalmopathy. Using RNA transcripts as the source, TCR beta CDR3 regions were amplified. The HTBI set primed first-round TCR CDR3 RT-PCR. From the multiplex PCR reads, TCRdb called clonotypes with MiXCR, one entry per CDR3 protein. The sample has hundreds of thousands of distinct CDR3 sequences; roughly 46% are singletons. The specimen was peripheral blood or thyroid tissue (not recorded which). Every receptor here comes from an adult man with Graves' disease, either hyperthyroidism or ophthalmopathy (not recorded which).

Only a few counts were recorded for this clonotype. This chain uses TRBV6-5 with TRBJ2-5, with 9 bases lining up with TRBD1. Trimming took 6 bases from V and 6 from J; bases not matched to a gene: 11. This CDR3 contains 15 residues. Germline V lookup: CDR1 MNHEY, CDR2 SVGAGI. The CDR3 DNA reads TGTGCCAGCAGCCCCGGACAGGGGTACGGGAAGACCCAGTACTTC. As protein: CASSPGQGYGKTQYF.

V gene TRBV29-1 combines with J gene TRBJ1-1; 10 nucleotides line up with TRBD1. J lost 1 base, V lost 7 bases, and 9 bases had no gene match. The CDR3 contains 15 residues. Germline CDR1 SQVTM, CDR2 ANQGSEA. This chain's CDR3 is CSAARQGAWNTEAFF. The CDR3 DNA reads TGCAGCGCAGCTAGACAGGGGGCTTGGAACACTGAAGCTTTCTTT. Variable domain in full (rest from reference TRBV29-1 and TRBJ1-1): SAVISQKPSRDICQRGTSLTIQCQVDSQVTMMFWYRQQPGQSLTLIATANQGSEATYESGFVIDKFPISRPNLTFSTLTVSNMSPEDSSIYLCSAARQGAWNTEAFFGQGTRLTVV.

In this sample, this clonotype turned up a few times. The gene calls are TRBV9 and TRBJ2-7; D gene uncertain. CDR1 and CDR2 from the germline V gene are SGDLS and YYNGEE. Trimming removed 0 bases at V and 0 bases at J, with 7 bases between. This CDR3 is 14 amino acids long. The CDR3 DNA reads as TGTGCCAGCAGCGTAGAGGGATTCTCCTACGAGCAGTACTTC. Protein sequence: CASSVEGFSYEQYF.

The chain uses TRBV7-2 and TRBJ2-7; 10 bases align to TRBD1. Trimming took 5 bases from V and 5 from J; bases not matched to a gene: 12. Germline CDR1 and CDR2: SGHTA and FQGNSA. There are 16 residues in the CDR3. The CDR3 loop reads CASSLKQGQGSHEQYF. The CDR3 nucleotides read TGTGCCAGCAGCCTCAAGCAGGGACAGGGGAGCCACGAGCAGTACTTC.

The CDR3 region has the DNA TGTGCCAGCCAGCAGACAGGGGGCAATCAGCCCCAGCATTTT. Translated, it gives CASQQTGGNQPQHF. The chain has TRBV25-1 and TRBJ1-5, with 8 bases that match TRBD1. This CDR3 is 14 amino acids long. Trimming at V came to 8 bases and at J to 2 bases, leaving 5 bases not matched to a gene. Per the germline V gene, CDR1 is MGHDK and CDR2 is SYGVNS.

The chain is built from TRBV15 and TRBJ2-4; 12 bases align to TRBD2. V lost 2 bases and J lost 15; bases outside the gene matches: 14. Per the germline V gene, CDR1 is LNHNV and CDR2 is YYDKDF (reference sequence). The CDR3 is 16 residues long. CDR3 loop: CATSRFTGTSGPERYF. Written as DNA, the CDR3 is TGTGCCACCAGCAGATTCACCGGGACTAGCGGGCCTGAACGGTACTTC.

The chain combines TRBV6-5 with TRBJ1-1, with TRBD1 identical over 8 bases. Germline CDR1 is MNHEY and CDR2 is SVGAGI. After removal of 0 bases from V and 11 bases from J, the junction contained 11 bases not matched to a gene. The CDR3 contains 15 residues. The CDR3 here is CASSYSPTTGVRAFF. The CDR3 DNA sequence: TGTGCCAGCAGTTACTCGCCCACGACAGGGGTACGGGCTTTCTTT.

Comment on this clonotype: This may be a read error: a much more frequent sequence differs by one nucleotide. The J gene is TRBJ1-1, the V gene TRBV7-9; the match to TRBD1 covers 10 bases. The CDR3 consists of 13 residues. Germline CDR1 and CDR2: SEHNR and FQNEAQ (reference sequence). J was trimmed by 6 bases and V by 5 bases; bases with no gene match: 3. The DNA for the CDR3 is TGTGCCAGCAGCACCGGGACAGGGGCTGAAGCTTTCTTT. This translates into CASSTGTGAEAFF.

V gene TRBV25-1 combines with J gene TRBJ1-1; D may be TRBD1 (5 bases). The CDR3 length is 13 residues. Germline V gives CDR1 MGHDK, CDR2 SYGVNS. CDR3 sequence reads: CASGLERGTEAFF. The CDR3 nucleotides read TGTGCTAGTGGTTTGGAAAGGGGCACTGAAGCTTTCTTT.

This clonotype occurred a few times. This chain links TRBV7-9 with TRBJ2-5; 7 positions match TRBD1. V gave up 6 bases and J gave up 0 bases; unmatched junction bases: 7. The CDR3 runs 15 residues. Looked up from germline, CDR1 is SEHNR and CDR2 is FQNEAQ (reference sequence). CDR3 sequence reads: CASSSSGQDQETQYF. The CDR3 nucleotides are TGTGCCAGCAGTTCCTCCGGACAGGACCAAGAGACCCAGTACTTC. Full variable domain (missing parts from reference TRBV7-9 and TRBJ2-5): DTGVSQNPRHKITKRGQNVTFRCDPISEHNRLYWYRQTLGQGPEFLTYFQNEAQLEKSRLLSDRFSAERPKGSFSTLEIQRTEQGDSAMYLCASSSSGQDQETQYFGPGTRLLVL.

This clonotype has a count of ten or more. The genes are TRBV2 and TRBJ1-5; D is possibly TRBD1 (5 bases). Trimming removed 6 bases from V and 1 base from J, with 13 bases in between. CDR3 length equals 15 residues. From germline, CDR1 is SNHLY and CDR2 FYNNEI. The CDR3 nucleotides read TGTGCCAGCAGACACAGGTTGAGGAGCAATCAGCCCCAGCATTTT. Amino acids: CASRHRLRSNQPQHF.

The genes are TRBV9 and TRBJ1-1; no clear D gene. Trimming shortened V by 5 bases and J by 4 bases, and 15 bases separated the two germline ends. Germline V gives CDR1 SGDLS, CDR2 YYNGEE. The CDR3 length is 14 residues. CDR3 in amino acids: CASRVLGSTTEAFF. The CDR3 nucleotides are TGTGCCAGCAGGGTGCTGGGGTCGACCACTGAAGCTTTCTTT.

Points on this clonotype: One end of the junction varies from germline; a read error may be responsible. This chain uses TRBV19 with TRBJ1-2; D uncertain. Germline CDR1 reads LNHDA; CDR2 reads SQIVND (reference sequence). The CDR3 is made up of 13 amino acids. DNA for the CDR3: TGTGCCAGTAGTATTTCGGAGAACTATGACTACACCTTC. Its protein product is CASSISENYDYTF.

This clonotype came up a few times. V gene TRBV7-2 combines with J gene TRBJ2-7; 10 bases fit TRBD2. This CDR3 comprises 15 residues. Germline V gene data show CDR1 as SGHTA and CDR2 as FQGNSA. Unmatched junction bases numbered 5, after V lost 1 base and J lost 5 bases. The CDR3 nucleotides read TGTGCCAGCAGCTTAGGGCCTAGCGGGAGCGACGAGCAGTACTTC. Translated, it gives CASSLGPSGSDEQYF.

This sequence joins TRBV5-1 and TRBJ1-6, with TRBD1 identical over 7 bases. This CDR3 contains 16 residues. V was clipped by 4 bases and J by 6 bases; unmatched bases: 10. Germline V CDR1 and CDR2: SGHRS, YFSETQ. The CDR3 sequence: CASSSADRDGNSPLHF. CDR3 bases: TGCGCCAGCAGCAGCGCCGACAGGGATGGTAATTCACCCCTCCACTTT.

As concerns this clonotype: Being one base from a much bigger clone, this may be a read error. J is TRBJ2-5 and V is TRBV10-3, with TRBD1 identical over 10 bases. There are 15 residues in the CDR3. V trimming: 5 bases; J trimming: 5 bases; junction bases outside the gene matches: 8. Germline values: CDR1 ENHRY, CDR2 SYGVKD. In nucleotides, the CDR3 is TGTGCCATCAGTAACGAAGGACAGGGGGGCGAGACCCAGTACTTC. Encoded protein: CAISNEGQGGETQYF.